Shown below are 2 T cell receptor beta chains from a single sample sequenced in a study of cytomegalovirus exposure and HLA in healthy donors. PCR employed 60 Vbeta and 13 Jbeta primers. Libraries were prepared by immunoSEQ multiplex PCR; TCRdb keeps only in-frame clonotypes and omits some of them. Among approximately 40,000 clones listed, 81% were seen once. Sequencing was carried out using PBMCs. These receptor sequences come from a woman aged 40 to 50 in good health and CMV-seronegative.

This rearrangement joins TRBV6-4 to TRBJ1-1, with D perhaps TRBD1 (5 bases). Trimming removed 7 bases from V and 0 bases from J, with 12 bases in between. From germline, CDR1 is MRHNA and CDR2 SNTAGT. The length of the CDR3 is 14 residues. The CDR3 region has the DNA TGTGCCAGCAAGGACAATCCCATGAACACTGAAGCTTTCTTT. Translated: CASKDNPMNTEAFF.

The V call is TRBV5-6, the J call TRBJ2-5, with unresolved D. This CDR3 region has 16 residues. V dropped 1 base and J dropped 2 bases, with 15 bases sitting between them. Germline CDR1 and CDR2: SGHDT and YYEEEE. CDR3 region: CASSLTDWFTQETQYF. CDR3 bases: TGTGCCAGCAGCTTGACCGACTGGTTCACTCAAGAGACCCAGTACTTC.